A single sample gave rise to the 11 T cell receptor beta chains below, sequenced in a study of technical replicates of blood from several donors. TCRdb's copy holds only in-frame clones and misses some; the assay was immunoSEQ multiplex PCR. The repertoire holds tens of thousands of clones, with 94% as singletons. Specimen: T cells isolated from PBMCs. Receptors originate from a human donor in good health.

The CDR3 sequence: CSASSGDGYTF. CDR3 nucleotides: TGCAGTGCTAGTTCAGGGGATGGCTACACCTTC. V is TRBV20-1 and J is TRBJ1-2, with D perhaps matching TRBD1 (6 bases). Trimming shortened V by 3 bases and J by 6 bases, and 8 bases separated the two germline ends. Per germline, CDR1 DFQATT and CDR2 SNEGSKA (reference sequence). The CDR3 runs 11 residues.

V is TRBV4-1 and J is TRBJ1-5; possibly TRBD1 for D (5 bases). Per the germline V gene, CDR1 is MGHRA and CDR2 is YSYEKL. CDR3 size: 13 residues. Trimming took 1 base from V and 10 from J, leaving 11 bases between them. CDR3 sequence: CASSQGATVPQHF. The CDR3 nucleotides are TGCGCCAGCAGCCAAGGGGCGACAGTTCCCCAGCATTTT.

The chain has TRBV11-2 and TRBJ1-1; D is perhaps TRBD1 (6 bases). Trimming left V 3 bases short and J 0 bases short, with 11 bases between. This CDR3 has 15 amino acids. CDR1 and CDR2 from the germline V gene are SGHAT and FQNNGV. The CDR3 loop is CASSFPGTLNTEAFF. DNA for the CDR3: TGTGCCAGCAGCTTTCCCGGGACACTGAACACTGAAGCTTTCTTT.

This chain joins TRBV10-1 and TRBJ2-7; D not certain. The CDR3 has 12 amino acids. V was trimmed by 11 bases and J by 0 bases, leaving 11 bases between them. Germline CDR1 is WNHNN and CDR2 is SYGVQD (reference sequence). The CDR3 coding sequence is TGCGCCCGGGTGGGTTACTCCTACGAGCAGTACTTC. Protein sequence: CARVGYSYEQYF.

The chain couples TRBV27 to TRBJ2-1; 11 nucleotides align to TRBD2. V dropped 5 bases and J dropped 3; count of bases not matched to a gene: 9. Germline V gene lookup returns CDR1 MNHEY and CDR2 SMNVEV (reference sequence). This CDR3 is built from 17 residues. CDR3 bases: TGTGCCAGCAGTACCTTTCAGACTAGCGGGATCTACAATGAGCAGTTCTTC. The encoded protein is CASSTFQTSGIYNEQFF.

The CDR3 loop reads CASSLGQGTNEKLFF. The CDR3 coding sequence is TGCGCCAGCAGCTTGGGACAGGGAACTAATGAAAAACTGTTTTTT. This chain uses TRBV5-1 with TRBJ1-4; TRBD1 agrees at 7 bases. The CDR3 sequence is 15 residues long. Germline trimming cut 0 bases from V and 1 base from J; bases unmatched to any gene: 0. The germline CDR1 and CDR2 sequences are SGHRS and YFSETQ.

The chain carries TRBV19 and TRBJ1-5; TRBD1 agrees at 8 bases. V lost 5 bases to trimming and J lost 2 bases; unmatched junction nucleotides: 2. Germline CDR1 is LNHDA and CDR2 is SQIVND (reference sequence). The CDR3 sequence is 14 residues long. For the CDR3, the DNA is TGTGCCAGTAGTGGGACAGGAGGCAATCAGCCCCAGCATTTT. Its translation: CASSGTGGNQPQHF.

Concerning this clone itself: As the CDR3 is not closed by the conserved phenylalanine or tryptophan, this likely results from a read error. The chain is built from TRBV30 and TRBJ1-1, with 8 bases aligning to TRBD1. Germline CDR1 and CDR2: GTSNPN and SVGIG (reference sequence). CDR3 length: 14 residues. With 1 base clipped from V and 4 bases from J, the junction kept 5 bases outside the gene matches. The CDR3 DNA is TGTGCCTGGAGTGCGCAGGGGGCTGGCACTGAAGCTTTCCTT. This gives the protein CAWSAQGAGTEAFL.

With respect to this clone: An end of the junction differs from the germline gene, which may be a read error. The CDR3 coding sequence is TGTGCCAGCAGTTATACGGGACAGGGGGACAATGGGCAGTTCTTC. Protein: CASSYTGQGDNGQFF. The chain carries TRBV2 and TRBJ2-1, with 11 bases that match TRBD1. The CDR3 runs to 15 residues. CDR1 and CDR2 (germline): SNHLY, FYNNEI.

V is TRBV5-4 and J is TRBJ2-3, with 12 positions matching TRBD2. V shed 4 bases and J 2 bases; nucleotides not matched to a gene: 5. Looked up from germline, CDR1 is SGHNT and CDR2 is YYREEE (reference sequence). The CDR3 has 16 residues. The CDR3 spells CASSVPSGRDTDTQYF. CDR3 DNA sequence: TGTGCCAGCAGCGTCCCTAGCGGGAGGGACACAGATACGCAGTATTTT. Looking up the rest from reference TRBV5-4 and TRBJ2-3 gives the full variable domain: ETGVTQSPTHLIKTRGQQVTLRCSSQSGHNTVSWYQQALGQGPQFIFQYYREEENGRGNFPPRFSGLQFPNYSSELNVNALELDDSALYLCASSVPSGRDTDTQYFGPGTRLTVL.

The chain carries TRBV15 and TRBJ1-1; perhaps TRBD1 as D (5 bases). The CDR3 loop spans 11 amino acids. Germline loops: CDR1 LNHNV, CDR2 YYDKDF (reference sequence). The V end lost 8 bases, the J end lost 6 bases, and 10 bases lay between the germline ends. The CDR3 bases are TGTGCCACCGGGGGGATCTCTGAAGCTTTCTTT. It yields the protein CATGGISEAFF.